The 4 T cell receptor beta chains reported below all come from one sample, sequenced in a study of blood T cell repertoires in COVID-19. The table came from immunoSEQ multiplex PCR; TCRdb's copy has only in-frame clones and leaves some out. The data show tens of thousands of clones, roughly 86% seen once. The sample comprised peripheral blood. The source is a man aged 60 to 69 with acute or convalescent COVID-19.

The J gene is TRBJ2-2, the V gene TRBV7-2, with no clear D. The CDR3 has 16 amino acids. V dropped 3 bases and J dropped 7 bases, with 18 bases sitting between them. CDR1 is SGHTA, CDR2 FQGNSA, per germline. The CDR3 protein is CASSLGPDLGFGELFF. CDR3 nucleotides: TGTGCCAGCAGCTTGGGTCCGGATCTAGGATTCGGGGAGCTGTTTTTT.

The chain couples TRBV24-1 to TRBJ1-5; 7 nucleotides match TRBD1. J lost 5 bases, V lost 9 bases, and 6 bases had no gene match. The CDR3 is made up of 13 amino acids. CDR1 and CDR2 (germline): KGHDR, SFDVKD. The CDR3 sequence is CATGGGGDQPQHF. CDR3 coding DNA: TGTGCCACCGGAGGAGGGGGCGATCAGCCCCAGCATTTT.

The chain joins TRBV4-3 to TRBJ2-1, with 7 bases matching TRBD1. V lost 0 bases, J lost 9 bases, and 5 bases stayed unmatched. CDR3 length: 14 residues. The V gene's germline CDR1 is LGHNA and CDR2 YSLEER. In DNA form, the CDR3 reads TGCGCCAGCAGCCAAGATCAACAGGGGCGTGAGCAGTTCTTC. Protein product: CASSQDQQGREQFF.

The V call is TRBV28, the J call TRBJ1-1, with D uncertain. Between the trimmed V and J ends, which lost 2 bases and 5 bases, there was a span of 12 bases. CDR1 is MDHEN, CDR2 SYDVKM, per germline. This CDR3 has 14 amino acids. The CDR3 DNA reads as TGTGCCAGCAGTTTACGGTCCCCCCCTACTGAAGCTTTCTTT. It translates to CASSLRSPPTEAFF.